This is a list of T cell receptor beta chains from one sample in a study of identical twins. MiXCR, applied by TCRdb to the 5' RACE reads, yields one record per CDR3 protein. The repertoire holds a few hundred thousand distinct CDR3 sequences, with more than 9% as singletons. Another study also made use of these data, one on yellow fever vaccine responses in identical twins.

Sequences were obtained from PBMCs. All receptors come from a woman aged 18-29 years in good health. The CDR3 runs from the conserved cysteine through the conserved F or W. D genes are given only for firm matches. The size field is filled for only some rows; it gives once, few, many or a size class.

clone size,D gene,J gene,V gene,CDR3 protein,CDR3 DNA
.,TRBD1,TRBJ2-7,TRBV20-1,CSARDSAWDSSYEQYF,TGCAGTGCTAGAGATTCCGCATGGGACAGCTCCTACGAGCAGTACTTC
.,.,TRBJ2-4,TRBV27,CASSKTGAKNIQYF,TGTGCCAGCAGCAAAACAGGGGCCAAAAACATTCAGTACTTC
.,.,TRBJ2-7,TRBV10-3,CAISEVSYEQYF,TGTGCCATCAGTGAGGTTTCCTACGAGCAGTACTTC
few,TRBD1,TRBJ2-1,TRBV7-9,CASSYRDSFYEQFF,TGTGCCAGCAGCTACCGGGACAGCTTCTATGAGCAGTTCTTC
few,TRBD2,TRBJ2-1,TRBV12-3/TRBV12-4,CASSRGTSASYNEQFF,TGTGCCAGCAGTCGCGGGACTAGCGCTTCCTACAATGAGCAGTTCTTC
.,.,TRBJ2-1,TRBV11-2,CASSLPRWGEQFF,TGTGCCAGCAGCTTACCACGGTGGGGCGAGCAGTTCTTC
.,.,TRBJ2-1,TRBV27,CASSLGGMGEQFF,TGTGCCAGCAGTTTGGGGGGTATGGGAGAGCAGTTCTTC
.,.,TRBJ2-5,TRBV7-9,CASSLYQWEETQYF,TGTGCCAGCAGCTTATATCAATGGGAAGAGACCCAGTACTTC
few,.,TRBJ2-5,TRBV5-5,CASSLTPMGAQETQYF,TGTGCCAGCAGCTTGACACCCATGGGGGCCCAAGAGACCCAGTACTTC
.,.,TRBJ1-1,TRBV3-1,CASSQGRQNTEAFF,TGTGCCAGCAGCCAGGGACGGCAGAACACTGAAGCTTTCTTT
few,TRBD1,TRBJ1-1,TRBV5-1,CASSLGSGGTEAFF,TGCGCCAGCAGCTTGGGGTCAGGGGGGACTGAAGCTTTCTTT
few,.,TRBJ2-2,TRBV29-1,CSVDRGSDTGELFF,TGCAGCGTTGACAGGGGCAGCGACACCGGGGAGCTGTTTTTT
many,.,TRBJ1-5,TRBV7-6,CASSLASGDSNQPQHF,TGTGCCAGCAGCTTAGCATCCGGAGATAGCAATCAGCCCCAGCATTTT
.,.,TRBJ2-7,TRBV30,CAWNREQYF,TGTGCCTGGAACAGGGAGCAGTACTTC
few,TRBD1,TRBJ2-2,TRBV7-2,CASGLYRDRVNTGELFF,TGTGCCAGCGGACTTTACCGGGACAGGGTAAACACCGGGGAGCTGTTTTTT
many,TRBD2,TRBJ2-3,TRBV9,CASSERLADLTDTQYF,TGTGCCAGCTCAGAGAGGCTAGCGGATCTCACAGATACGCAGTATTTT
few,.,TRBJ1-4,TRBV9,CASSVGPLSPEKLFF,TGTGCCAGCAGCGTAGGACCACTCAGCCCGGAAAAACTGTTTTTT
many,TRBD2,TRBJ2-3,TRBV5-1,CASSLNPAGDTDTQYF,TGCGCCAGCAGCTTGAATCCAGCGGGGGACACAGATACGCAGTATTTT
many,TRBD2,TRBJ2-2,TRBV5-1,CASSSGLAGANTGELFF,TGCGCCAGCAGCTCGGGACTAGCGGGGGCCAACACCGGGGAGCTGTTTTTT
few,.,TRBJ2-7,TRBV7-6,CASGCFYSSPWEQYF,TGTGCCAGCGGATGTTTCTACAGCAGCCCCTGGGAGCAGTACTTC
few,.,TRBJ2-7,TRBV20-1,CSARDTIYEQYF,TGCAGTGCTCGGGATACAATCTACGAGCAGTACTTC
few,.,TRBJ1-1,TRBV6-2/TRBV6-3,CASRGQAEAFF,TGTGCCAGCAGAGGACAAGCTGAAGCTTTCTTT
few,.,TRBJ2-7,TRBV12-3/TRBV12-4,CASSPENTYEQYF,TGTGCCAGCAGCCCGGAGAACACCTACGAGCAGTACTTC
many,TRBD2,TRBJ2-3,TRBV5-5,CASSSGLAGLSTDTQYF,TGTGCCAGCAGCTCTGGACTAGCGGGGCTAAGCACAGATACGCAGTATTTT
many,.,TRBJ2-1,TRBV5-1,CASSLDGATYNEQFF,TGCGCCAGCAGCTTGGACGGGGCGACCTACAATGAGCAGTTCTTC
few,TRBD1,TRBJ2-7,TRBV5-1,CASSPGQGRAYEQYF,TGCGCCAGCAGCCCTGGACAGGGTCGGGCCTACGAGCAGTACTTC
few,TRBD1,TRBJ2-2,TRBV3-1,CASSQRDRGRAGELFF,TGTGCCAGCAGCCAACGGGACAGGGGGCGCGCCGGGGAGCTGTTTTTT
many,.,TRBJ1-4,TRBV4-3,CASSQTRDALEKLFF,TGCGCCAGCAGCCAGACTCGGGACGCTTTGGAAAAACTGTTTTTT
few,TRBD2,TRBJ2-2,TRBV7-2,CASSLQSGRGELFF,TGTGCCAGCAGCTTACAAAGCGGGAGGGGGGAGCTGTTTTTT
.,.,TRBJ2-5,TRBV5-5,CASSLVTGRETQYF,TGTGCCAGCAGCTTGGTCACAGGGAGAGAGACCCAGTACTTC
.,TRBD1,TRBJ1-3,TRBV2,CASSDRTGASSGNTIYF,TGTGCCAGCAGCGATAGGACAGGGGCGAGCTCTGGAAACACCATATATTTT
few,.,TRBJ1-3,TRBV12-3/TRBV12-4,CASSGLNGGNTIYF,TGTGCCAGCAGCGGACTGAATGGTGGAAACACCATATATTTT
many,.,TRBJ2-4,TRBV7-2,CASSLWDGTKNIQYF,TGTGCCAGCAGCTTATGGGACGGCACCAAAAACATTCAGTACTTC
few,TRBD2,TRBJ2-4,TRBV9,CASSVEMGLGVAKNIQYF,TGTGCCAGCAGCGTAGAGATGGGACTAGGGGTAGCCAAAAACATTCAGTACTTC
few,.,TRBJ1-3,TRBV4-3,CASSQGTAGNTIYF,TGCGCCAGCAGCCAAGGGACAGCTGGAAACACCATATATTTT
many,.,TRBJ1-5,TRBV5-5,CASSLGRNPNQPQHF,TGTGCCAGCAGCTTGGGCAGGAACCCCAATCAGCCCCAGCATTTT
many,.,TRBJ2-3,TRBV29-1,CSVNKRLTDTQYF,TGCAGCGTAAATAAGAGACTGACAGATACGCAGTATTTT
few,TRBD1,TRBJ1-1,TRBV12-5,CASGLAGGTEAFF,TGTGCTAGTGGTTTAGCAGGGGGCACTGAAGCTTTCTTT
many,.,TRBJ1-1,TRBV7-2,CASSLNRAQQGEAFF,TGTGCCAGCAGCCTCAATAGGGCACAACAAGGGGAAGCTTTCTTT
many,.,TRBJ2-7,TRBV11-1,CASSFPPGRPAPLYEQYF,TGTGCCAGCAGCTTCCCCCCCGGCAGACCTGCCCCCCTCTACGAGCAGTACTTC
.,.,TRBJ2-3,TRBV12-3/TRBV12-4,CASSAGQLVTDTQYF,TGTGCCAGCAGTGCGGGACAGCTGGTCACAGATACGCAGTATTTT
many,TRBD1,TRBJ1-2,TRBV12-3/TRBV12-4,CASSSGTGEGYTF,TGTGCCAGCAGTTCGGGGACAGGGGAGGGCTACACCTTC
.,TRBD1,TRBJ2-5,TRBV5-5,CASSLEGGQQETQYF,TGTGCCAGCAGCTTGGAAGGGGGACAGCAAGAGACCCAGTACTTC
few,.,TRBJ2-7,TRBV2,CASSAVDAYEQYF,TGTGCCAGCAGCGCCGTGGACGCTTACGAGCAGTACTTC
.,.,TRBJ2-1,TRBV27,CASSLAGNNPTF,TGTGCCAGCAGTTTAGCCGGTAACAACCCAACCTTC
few,.,TRBJ2-6,TRBV7-2,CASSLEDSGANVLTF,TGTGCCAGCAGCTTAGAGGACTCTGGGGCCAACGTCCTGACTTTC